This TCR beta chain stems from a study of blood T cell repertoires in COVID-19. Whole-study context: T cells, B-cell-depleted T cells, or PBMCs supplied cDNA or gDNA.

This CDR3 region has 13 residues. Trimming took 6 bases from V and 1 from J, leaving 9 bases between them. Per germline, CDR1 MNHEY and CDR2 SVGAGI. Original handling: How many nucleated cells were present was estimated from reference gene primer amplification. Only in-frame clones appear in the TCRdb table, and some are missing; sequencing was by immunoSEQ multiplex PCR. The DNA was the basis for D and trimming; V, J and clone size are from that table. The table shows about 210,000 clones, with around 88% occurring only once. Self-reported history from a screening survey and questionnaire set each donor's cohort.

V and J are TRBV6-5 and TRBJ2-5; the D gene is possibly TRBD2 (6 bases). The source material was PBMCs or T cells enriched from blood (not recorded which). The origin of this receptor is a woman between 35 and 50 years old with acute COVID-19. CDR3 sequence reads: CASRRTTQETQYF. CDR3 coding DNA: TGTGCCAGCAGGAGGACTACCCAAGAGACCCAGTACTTC.